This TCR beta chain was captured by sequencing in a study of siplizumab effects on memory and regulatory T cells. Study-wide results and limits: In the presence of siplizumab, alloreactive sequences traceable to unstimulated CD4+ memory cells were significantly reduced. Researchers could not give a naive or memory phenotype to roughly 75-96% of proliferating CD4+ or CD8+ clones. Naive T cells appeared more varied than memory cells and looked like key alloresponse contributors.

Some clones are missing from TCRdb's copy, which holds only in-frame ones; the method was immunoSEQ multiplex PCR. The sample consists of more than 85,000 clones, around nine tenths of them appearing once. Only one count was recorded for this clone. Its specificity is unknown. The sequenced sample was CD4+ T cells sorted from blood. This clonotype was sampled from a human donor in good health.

CDR3 coding DNA: TGCGCCAGCAGGGGGGCGGTGTCCCTAAGAGATGGCTACACCTTC. As protein: CASRGAVSLRDGYTF. V and J are TRBV5-1 and TRBJ1-2; possibly TRBD1 for D (6 bases). Germline CDR1 and CDR2: SGHRS and YFSETQ. This CDR3 has 15 amino acids. The germline V and J ends were trimmed by 5 bases and 6 bases, with 20 bases remaining between them.